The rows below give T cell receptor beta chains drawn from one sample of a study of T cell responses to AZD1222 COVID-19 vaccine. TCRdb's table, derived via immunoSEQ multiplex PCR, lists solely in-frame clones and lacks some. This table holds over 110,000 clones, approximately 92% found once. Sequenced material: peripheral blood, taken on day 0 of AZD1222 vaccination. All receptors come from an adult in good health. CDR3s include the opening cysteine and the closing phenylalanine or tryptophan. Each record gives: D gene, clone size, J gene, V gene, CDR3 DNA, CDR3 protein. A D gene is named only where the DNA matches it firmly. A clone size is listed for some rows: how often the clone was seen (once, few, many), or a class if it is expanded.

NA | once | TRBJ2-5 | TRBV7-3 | TGTGCCAGCAGCCCGACCGGCCTACAAGAGACCCAGTACTTC | CASSPTGLQETQYF
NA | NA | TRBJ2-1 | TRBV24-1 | TGTGCCACCAGTGATTCCCGCACGGACTGGAGCTCCTACAATGAGCAGTTCTTC | CATSDSRTDWSSYNEQFF
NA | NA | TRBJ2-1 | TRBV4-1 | TGCGCCAGCAGCCAAGCCGATGTTAATGAGCAGTTCTTC | CASSQADVNEQFF
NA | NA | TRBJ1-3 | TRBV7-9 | TGTGCCAGCAGAACGGACTACTCTGGAAACACCATATATTTT | CASRTDYSGNTIYF
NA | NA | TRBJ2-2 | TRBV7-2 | TGTGCCAGCAGGTTAGAAGCGGGCGGCACCGGGGAGCTGTTTTTT | CASRLEAGGTGELFF
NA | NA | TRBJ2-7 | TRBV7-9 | TGTGCCAGCAGCCCCCGGACGGAACCCTACGAGCAGTACTTC | CASSPRTEPYEQYF
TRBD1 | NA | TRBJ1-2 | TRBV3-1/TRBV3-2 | TGTGCCAGCAGCCCCTTGCCGGGACAGGCAAACTATGGCTACACCTTC | CASSPLPGQANYGYTF
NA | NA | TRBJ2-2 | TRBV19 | TGTGCCAGTACCCGAACGCGGGGGCACACCGGGGAGCTGTTTTTT | CASTRTRGHTGELFF
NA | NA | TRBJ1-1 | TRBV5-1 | TGCGCCAGCAGCTTTGGGCCAGGCAGAGCTTTCTTT | CASSFGPGRAFF
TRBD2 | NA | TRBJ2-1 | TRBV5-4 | TGTGCCAGCAGTTTTCCGGGACTAGCGGGAGGGCCGATCAATGAGCAGTTCTTC | CASSFPGLAGGPINEQFF
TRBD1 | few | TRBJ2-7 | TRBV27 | TGTGCCAGCAGCAATAGATGGGGACAGGACAACGAGCAGTACTTC | CASSNRWGQDNEQYF
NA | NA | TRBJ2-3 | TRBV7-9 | TGTGCCAGCAGCTTATCCCTTTCTGGGGCAAATACGCAGTATTTT | CASSLSLSGANTQYF
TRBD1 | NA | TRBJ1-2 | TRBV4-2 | TGTGCCAGCAGCCAAGTGACAGGGGTTTATGGCTACACCTTC | CASSQVTGVYGYTF
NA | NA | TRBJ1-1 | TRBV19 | TGTGCCAGTAGTTCCCGTAAACTGACGACGGGTACGAACACTGAAGCTTTCTTT | CASSSRKLTTGTNTEAFF
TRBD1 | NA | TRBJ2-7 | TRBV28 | TGTGCCAGCAGTTATTCAGGGGGCGTGGGGTACGAGCAGTACTTC | CASSYSGGVGYEQYF